This note documents a single TCR beta chain sequence. The antigen is unknown. The source of the sample is a study of OX40 agonist ivuxolimab in advanced cancers. In the study overall: Patients took ivuxolimab, an agonistic anti-OX40 (CD134) antibody. The dose-escalation group included hepatocellular carcinoma, melanoma, renal cell carcinoma and head and neck cancer.

CDR1 is SGHTA, CDR2 FQGNSA, per germline. The CDR3 is 12 amino acids. V was pared by 5 bases and J by 2 bases, with 5 bases between. General study findings and limits: The study did not work out the antigen specificity of the expanded peripheral T cells.

Blood was sampled at baseline, cycle 4 day 1, and cycle 7 day 1. Clones were sequenced by immunoSEQ multiplex PCR, and TCRdb holds only the in-frame ones, with some missing. The data show about 21,000 clones, 83% seen once. Sequenced here: CD4+ or CD8+ T cells sorted from blood, sampled in a trial of the OX40 agonist ivuxolimab. The chain carries TRBV7-2 and TRBJ2-3, with no clear D. This TCR derives from an adult with an advanced solid tumor such as melanoma, head and neck, liver or kidney cancer. The CDR3 DNA is TGTGCCAGCAGCCTATACACAGATACGCAGTATTTT. Translation: CASSLYTDTQYF.